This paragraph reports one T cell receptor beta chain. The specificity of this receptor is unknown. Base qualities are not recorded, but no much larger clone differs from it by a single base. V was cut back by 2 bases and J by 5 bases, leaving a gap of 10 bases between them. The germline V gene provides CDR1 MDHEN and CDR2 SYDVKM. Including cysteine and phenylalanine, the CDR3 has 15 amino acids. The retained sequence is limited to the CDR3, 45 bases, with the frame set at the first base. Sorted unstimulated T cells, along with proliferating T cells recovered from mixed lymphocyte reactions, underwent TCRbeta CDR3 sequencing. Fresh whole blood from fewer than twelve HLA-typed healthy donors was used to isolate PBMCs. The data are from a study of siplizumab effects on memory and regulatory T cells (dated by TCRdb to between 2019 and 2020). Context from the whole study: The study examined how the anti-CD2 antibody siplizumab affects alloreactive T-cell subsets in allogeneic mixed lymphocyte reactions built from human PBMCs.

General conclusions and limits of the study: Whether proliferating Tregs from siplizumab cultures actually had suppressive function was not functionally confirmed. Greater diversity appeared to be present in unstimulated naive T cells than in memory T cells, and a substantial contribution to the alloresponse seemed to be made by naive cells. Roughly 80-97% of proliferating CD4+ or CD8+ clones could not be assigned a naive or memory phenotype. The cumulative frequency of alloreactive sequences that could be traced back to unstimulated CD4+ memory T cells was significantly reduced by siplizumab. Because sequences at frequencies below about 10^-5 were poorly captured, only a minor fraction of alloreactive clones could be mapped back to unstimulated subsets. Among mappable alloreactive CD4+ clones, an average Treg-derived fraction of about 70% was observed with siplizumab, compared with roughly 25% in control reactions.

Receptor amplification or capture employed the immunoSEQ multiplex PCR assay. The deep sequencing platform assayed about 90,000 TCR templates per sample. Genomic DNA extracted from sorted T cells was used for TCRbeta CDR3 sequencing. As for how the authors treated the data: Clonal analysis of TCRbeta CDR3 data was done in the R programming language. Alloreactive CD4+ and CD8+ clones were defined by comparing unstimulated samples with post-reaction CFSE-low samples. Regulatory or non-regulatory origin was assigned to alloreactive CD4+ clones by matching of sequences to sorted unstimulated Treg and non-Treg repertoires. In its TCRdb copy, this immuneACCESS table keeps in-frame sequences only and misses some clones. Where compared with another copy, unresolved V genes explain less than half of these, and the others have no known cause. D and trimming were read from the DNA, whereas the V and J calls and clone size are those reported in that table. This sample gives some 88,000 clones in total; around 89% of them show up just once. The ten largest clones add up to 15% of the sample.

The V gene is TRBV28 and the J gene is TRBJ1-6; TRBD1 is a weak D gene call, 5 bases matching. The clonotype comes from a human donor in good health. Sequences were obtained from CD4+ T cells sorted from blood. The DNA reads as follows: TGTGCCAGCAGTTTACTCCAGGGCGATAATTCACCCCTCCACTTT. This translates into CASSLLQGDNSPLHF.